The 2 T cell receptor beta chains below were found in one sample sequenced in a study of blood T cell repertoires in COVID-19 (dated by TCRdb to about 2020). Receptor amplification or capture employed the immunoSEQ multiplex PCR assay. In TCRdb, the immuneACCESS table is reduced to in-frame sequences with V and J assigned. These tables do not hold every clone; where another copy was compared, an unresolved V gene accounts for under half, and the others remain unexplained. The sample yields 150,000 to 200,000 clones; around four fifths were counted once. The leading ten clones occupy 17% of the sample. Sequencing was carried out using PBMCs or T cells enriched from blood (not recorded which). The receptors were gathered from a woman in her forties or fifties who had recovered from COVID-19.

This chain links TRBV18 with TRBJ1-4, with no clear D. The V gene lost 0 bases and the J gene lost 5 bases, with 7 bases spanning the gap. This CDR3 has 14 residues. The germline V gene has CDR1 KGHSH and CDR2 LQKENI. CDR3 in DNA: TGTGCCAGCTCACCACCGGCCCAGAATGAAAAACTGTTTTTT. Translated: CASSPPAQNEKLFF.

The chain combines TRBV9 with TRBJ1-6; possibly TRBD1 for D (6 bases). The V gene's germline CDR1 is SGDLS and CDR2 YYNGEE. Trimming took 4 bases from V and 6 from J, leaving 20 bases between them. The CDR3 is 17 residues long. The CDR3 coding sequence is TGTGCCAGCAGCTCCACGGGACAAGCGTTAGGTAATTCACCCCTCCACTTT. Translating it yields CASSSTGQALGNSPLHF.